The rows below give T cell receptor beta chains drawn from one sample of a study of identical twins. TCRdb recomputed calls from the 5' RACE reads with MiXCR, one row per CDR3 protein. The sample gives more than 600,000 distinct CDR3 sequences, about 20% of which show up once; around 13% is in the top ten. These sequences were also reported in another study, on T cells expressing NK-cell markers.

The specimen sequenced was PBMCs. Receptors were obtained from a woman younger than 35 in good health. The CDR3 runs from the conserved cysteine through the conserved F or W. The order of the fields is D gene, J gene, V gene, CDR3 protein. A D gene is named only where the DNA matches it firmly.

>-|TRBJ2-7|TRBV30
CAWGSGAGYEQYF
>-|TRBJ1-1|TRBV12-3/TRBV12-4
CASSPGGAGAFF
>-|TRBJ2-3|TRBV5-1
CASSLVASTTDTQYF
>-|TRBJ1-2|TRBV5-1
CASSSDRSRNGYTF
>-|TRBJ2-3|TRBV4-1
CASSQSGTDTQYF
>TRBD2|TRBJ2-3|TRBV6-1
CASSVRLAGGGTDTQYF
>TRBD2|TRBJ2-2|TRBV12-3/TRBV12-4
CASSSGLASEELFF
>-|TRBJ2-5|TRBV2
CASSRETSQETQYF
>TRBD1|TRBJ2-7|TRBV28
CASSLKEGQGYEQYF
>-|TRBJ2-5|TRBV29-1
CSVGETQYF
>-|TRBJ2-2|TRBV6-1
CASRTLARGTGELFF
>-|TRBJ2-7|TRBV13
CASSLEGNYEQYF
>TRBD1|TRBJ1-2|TRBV10-3
CAIRGTGGNYGYTF
>-|TRBJ2-1|TRBV5-1
CASSLAWGVLSSYNEQFF
>TRBD2|TRBJ2-3|TRBV12-3/TRBV12-4
CASSDRLAVGTDTQYF
>TRBD2|TRBJ2-1|TRBV20-1
CSARTSGGLYNEQFF
>-|TRBJ1-1|TRBV27
CASSLWYQNTEAFF
>-|TRBJ1-6|TRBV10-3
CAISDMLDSPLHF
>-|TRBJ2-2|TRBV20-1
CSARDSPRAKTGELFF
>-|TRBJ2-5|TRBV12-3/TRBV12-4
CASRENSGRGETQYF
>-|TRBJ2-7|TRBV27
CASSPRLGSYEQYF
>-|TRBJ1-5|TRBV20-1
CSARGRANSNQPQHF
>-|TRBJ1-1|TRBV10-1
CASRREPGLNSDTEAFF
>-|TRBJ1-1|TRBV6-5
CASIYVARGQAFF
>TRBD2|TRBJ2-3|TRBV4-1
CASSQDAGGRSDTQYF
>TRBD1|TRBJ1-1|TRBV4-2
CASSQTTGRFEAFF
>-|TRBJ1-2|TRBV20-1
CSAWQRTINYGYTF
>-|TRBJ2-4|TRBV7-2
CASSSSMGYDIQYF
>TRBD2|TRBJ2-1|TRBV20-1
CSAPSSGGADEQFF